This T cell receptor (beta chain) was retrieved from a study of T-cell memory formation after mild COVID-19 (dated by TCRdb to the early 2020s). With regard to the full study: TCR sequence clusters from the two donors were found to be largely donor specific. In a couple of donors, T-cell clones that expanded and contracted after mild COVID-19 were tracked by sequencing TCRalpha and TCRbeta repertoires over time. The cohort comprised two young, previously healthy adult volunteers, one female and one male.

Sequenced using an Illumina NovaSeq 6000. TCRalpha and TCRbeta cDNA libraries were built by 5'RACE with constant-segment primers, adding sample barcodes and unique molecular identifiers. Trizol reagent was used to extract RNA from every sample. Amplification of the libraries took two PCR steps, and the second step added a second sample barcode plus Illumina TruSeq adapters. Libraries were sequenced on an Illumina NovaSeq with 2 x 150 bp paired-end reads. The original methods were these. Demultiplexing of reads and collapsing into UMI-guided consensus sequences were performed with migec v1.2.7. Using mixcr v2.1.11, UMI consensuses were aligned to TRA and TRB V and J templates and then assembled into clonotypes. A clonotype was counted as expanded or contracted only when both edgeR and NoisET called the clonotype significant, with the noise models trained on biological replicates. edgeR calls used a false discovery rate-adjusted p below 0.01 and a log2 fold-change threshold of 1. As an exploratory analysis of dynamics, max-normalized trajectories of the 1000 most abundant clonotypes were examined with PCA combined with hierarchical clustering. The CD4 or CD8 phenotype of responding clones was assigned using the separately sequenced CD4+ and CD8+ repertoires. Through fastp at Q25 and MiXCR, TCRdb rebuilt clones from the public reads, retaining in-frame beta chains. CDR3 protein duplicates are merged, each entry listing the most common genes and DNA. The V and J calls, along with clone size, are taken from TCRdb and not from the paper's own processing. Within this sample are about 320,000 distinct CDR3 sequences, with more than 13% of them counted one time only. Over 20% of the sample comes from the top ten.

Ficoll-Paque density gradient centrifugation was used to isolate PBMCs. At the junction V is shortened by 2 bases and J by 5 bases, with 9 bases in between. CDR1 and CDR2 are drawn from the germline V gene: MNHEY, SVGAGI. CDR3 length: 13 amino acids, cysteine to phenylalanine. CDR3 DNA is the only sequence kept; it has 39 bases, read in frame from the first base. Beyond this particular receptor, the publication reports: Some responding clones were detected in pre-infection memory, suggesting pre-existing cross-reactive memory T cells joined the SARS-CoV-2 response. The study covered only a couple of mild cases, and larger cohorts including severe cases with pre-infection samples were considered necessary. Contracting CD4+ clones appeared mostly in the CM and EM memory subsets, whereas CD8+ clones were enriched in EMRA. Balanced CD4/CD8 phenotypes were observed for clones contracting from day 15 to 85, whereas a bias towards CD4+ was observed for a second wave of clones expanding from day 15 to 37. The second-wave clones that peaked on day 37 were not confirmed to be SARS-CoV-2 specific.

For this clonotype: The target of this receptor is not known. Base qualities were left out, and no much larger clone turns up one base away.

The chain joins TRBV6-5 to TRBJ1-2; the D gene assignment is ambiguous. The sequenced material came from PBMCs or a T cell subset sorted from them (not recorded which). This sequence was found in a man aged 18 to 35 who had mild COVID-19 (a few samples of this study predate the infection). The sample titles of this study are shuffled in the database, so cell type and time point are left out; the donor was told from shared clones. This receptor has the CDR3 CASSYTSSYGYTF. The DNA sequence follows: TGTGCCAGCAGTTACACCTCATCTTATGGCTACACCTTC.